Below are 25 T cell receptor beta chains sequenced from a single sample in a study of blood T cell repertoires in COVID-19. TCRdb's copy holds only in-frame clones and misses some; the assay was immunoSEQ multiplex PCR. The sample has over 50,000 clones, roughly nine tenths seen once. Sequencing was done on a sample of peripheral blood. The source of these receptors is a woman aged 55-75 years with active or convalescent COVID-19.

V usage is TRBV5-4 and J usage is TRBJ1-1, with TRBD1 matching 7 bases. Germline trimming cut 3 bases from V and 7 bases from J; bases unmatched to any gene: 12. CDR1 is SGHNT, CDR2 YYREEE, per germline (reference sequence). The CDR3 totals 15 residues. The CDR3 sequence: CASSSTNGQVFEAFF. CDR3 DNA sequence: TGTGCCAGCAGCTCCACAAACGGACAGGTCTTTGAAGCTTTCTTT.

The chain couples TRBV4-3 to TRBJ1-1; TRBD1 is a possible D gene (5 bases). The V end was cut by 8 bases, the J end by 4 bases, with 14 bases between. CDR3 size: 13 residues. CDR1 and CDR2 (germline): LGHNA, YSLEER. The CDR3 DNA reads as TGCGCCAGCGGACCCACAGGTTTCACTGAAGCTTTCTTT. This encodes CASGPTGFTEAFF.

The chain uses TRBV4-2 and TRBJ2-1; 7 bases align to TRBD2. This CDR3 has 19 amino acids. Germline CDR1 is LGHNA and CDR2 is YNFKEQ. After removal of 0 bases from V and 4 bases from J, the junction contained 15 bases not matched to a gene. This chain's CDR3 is CASSQDHVASGAFYNEQFF. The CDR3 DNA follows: TGTGCCAGCAGCCAAGATCACGTTGCTAGCGGAGCCTTTTACAATGAGCAGTTCTTC.

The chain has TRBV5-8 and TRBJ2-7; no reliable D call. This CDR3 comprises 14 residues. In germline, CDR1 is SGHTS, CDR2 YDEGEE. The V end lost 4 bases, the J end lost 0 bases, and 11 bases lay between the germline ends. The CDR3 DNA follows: TGTGCCAGCAGCCTGGGTGCGGACTCCTACGAGCAGTACTTC. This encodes CASSLGADSYEQYF.

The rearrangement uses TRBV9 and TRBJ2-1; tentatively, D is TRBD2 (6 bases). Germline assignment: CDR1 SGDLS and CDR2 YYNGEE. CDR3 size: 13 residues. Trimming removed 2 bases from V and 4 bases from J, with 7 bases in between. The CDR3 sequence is CASSVGTYNEQFF. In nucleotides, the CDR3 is TGTGCCAGCAGCGTCGGGACTTACAATGAGCAGTTCTTC.

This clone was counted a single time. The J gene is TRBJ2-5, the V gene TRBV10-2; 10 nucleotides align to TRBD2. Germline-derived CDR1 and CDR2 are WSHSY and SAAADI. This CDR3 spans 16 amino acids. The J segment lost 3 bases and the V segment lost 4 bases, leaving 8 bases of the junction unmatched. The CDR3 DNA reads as TGCGCCAGCAGTGGGGGGACTAGCGTTTTTAAAGAGACCCAGTACTTC. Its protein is CASSGGTSVFKETQYF.

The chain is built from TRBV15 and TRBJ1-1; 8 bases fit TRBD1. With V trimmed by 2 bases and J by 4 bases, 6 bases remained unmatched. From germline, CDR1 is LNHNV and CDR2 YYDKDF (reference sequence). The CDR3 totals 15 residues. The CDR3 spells CATSRSSGGGTEAFF. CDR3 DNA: TGTGCCACCAGCAGATCCTCAGGGGGCGGCACTGAAGCTTTCTTT.

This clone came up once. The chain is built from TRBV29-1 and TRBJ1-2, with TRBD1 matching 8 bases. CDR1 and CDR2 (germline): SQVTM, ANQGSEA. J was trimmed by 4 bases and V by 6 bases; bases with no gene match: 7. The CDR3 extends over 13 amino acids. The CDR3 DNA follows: TGCAGCGTACGGACAGGGAGTACCTATGGCTACACCTTC. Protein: CSVRTGSTYGYTF.

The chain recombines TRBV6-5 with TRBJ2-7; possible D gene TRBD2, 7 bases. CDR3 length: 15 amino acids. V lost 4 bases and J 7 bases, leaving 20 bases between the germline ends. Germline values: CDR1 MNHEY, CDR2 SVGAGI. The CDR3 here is CASSSMRGGLREQYF. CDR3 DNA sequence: TGTGCCAGCAGTTCTATGAGGGGGGGCCTCCGGGAGCAGTACTTC.

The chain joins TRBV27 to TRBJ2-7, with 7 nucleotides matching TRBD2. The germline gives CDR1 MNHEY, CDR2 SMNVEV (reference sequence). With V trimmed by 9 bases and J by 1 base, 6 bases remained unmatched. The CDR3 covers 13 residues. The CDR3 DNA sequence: TGTGCCAGTTCCGGGACTAATTCCTACGAGCAGTACTTC. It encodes CASSGTNSYEQYF.

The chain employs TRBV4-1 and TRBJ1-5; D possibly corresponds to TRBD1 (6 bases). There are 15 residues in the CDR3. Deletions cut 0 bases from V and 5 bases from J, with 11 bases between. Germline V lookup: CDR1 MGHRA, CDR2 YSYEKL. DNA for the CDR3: TGCGCCAGCAGCCAAGACGGACAGAGCCATCAGCCCCAGCATTTT. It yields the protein CASSQDGQSHQPQHF.

The CDR3 region is CSAPGTGEAFF. In nucleotides, the CDR3 is TGCAGTGCTCCCGGGACAGGGGAAGCTTTCTTT. The chain employs TRBV20-1 and TRBJ1-1; 9 nucleotides match TRBD1. The junction had 3 bases not matched to a gene; V was cut back by 5 bases and J by 8 bases. CDR1 is DFQATT and CDR2 is SNEGSKA in the germline V gene (reference sequence). This CDR3 has 11 residues.

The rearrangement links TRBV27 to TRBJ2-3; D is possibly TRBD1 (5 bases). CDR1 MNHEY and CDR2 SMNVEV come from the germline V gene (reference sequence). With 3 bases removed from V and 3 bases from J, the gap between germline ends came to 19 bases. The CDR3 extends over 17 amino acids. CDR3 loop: CASSLGLIRRETDTQYF. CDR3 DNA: TGTGCCAGCAGTTTGGGGCTAATCCGCCGCGAAACAGATACGCAGTATTTT.

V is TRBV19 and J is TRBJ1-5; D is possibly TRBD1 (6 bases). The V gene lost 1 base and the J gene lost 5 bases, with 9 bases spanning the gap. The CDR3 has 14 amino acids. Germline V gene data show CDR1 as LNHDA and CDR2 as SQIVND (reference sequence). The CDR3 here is CASSIGTGYQPQHF. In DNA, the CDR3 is TGTGCCAGTAGTATAGGCACAGGGTATCAGCCCCAGCATTTT.

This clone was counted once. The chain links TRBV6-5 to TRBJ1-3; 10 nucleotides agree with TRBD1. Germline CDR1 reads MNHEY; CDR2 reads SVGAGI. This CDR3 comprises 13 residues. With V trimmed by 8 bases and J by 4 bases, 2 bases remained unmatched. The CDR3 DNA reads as TGTGCCAGCGGGACAGGGGTAGGAAACACCATATATTTT. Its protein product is CASGTGVGNTIYF.

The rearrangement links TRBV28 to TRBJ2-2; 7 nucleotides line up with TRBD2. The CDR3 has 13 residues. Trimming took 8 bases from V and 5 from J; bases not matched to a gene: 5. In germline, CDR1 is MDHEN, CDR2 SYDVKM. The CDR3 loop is CASGLEPTGELFF. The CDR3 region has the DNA TGTGCCAGCGGACTAGAGCCTACCGGGGAGCTGTTTTTT.

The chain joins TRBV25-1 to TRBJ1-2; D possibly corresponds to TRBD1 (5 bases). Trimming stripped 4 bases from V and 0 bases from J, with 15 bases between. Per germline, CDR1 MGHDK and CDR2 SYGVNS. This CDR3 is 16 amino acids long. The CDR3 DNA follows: TGTGCCAGCAGTGGCCTCAACAGGCATACTAACTATGGCTACACCTTC. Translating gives CASSGLNRHTNYGYTF.

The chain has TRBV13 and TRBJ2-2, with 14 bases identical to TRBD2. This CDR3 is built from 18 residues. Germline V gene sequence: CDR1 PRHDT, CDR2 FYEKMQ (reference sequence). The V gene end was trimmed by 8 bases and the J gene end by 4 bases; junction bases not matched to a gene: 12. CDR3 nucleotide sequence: TGTGCCAGCGTGACTAGCGGGGGGGCCTTGTCCGGCACCGGGGAGCTGTTTTTT. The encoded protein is CASVTSGGALSGTGELFF.

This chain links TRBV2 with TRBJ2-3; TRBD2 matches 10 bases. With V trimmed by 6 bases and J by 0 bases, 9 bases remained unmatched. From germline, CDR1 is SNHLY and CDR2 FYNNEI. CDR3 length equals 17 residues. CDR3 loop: CASRAGGFPLSTDTQYF. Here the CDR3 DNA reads TGTGCCAGCAGAGCGGGAGGGTTCCCCCTAAGCACAGATACGCAGTATTTT.

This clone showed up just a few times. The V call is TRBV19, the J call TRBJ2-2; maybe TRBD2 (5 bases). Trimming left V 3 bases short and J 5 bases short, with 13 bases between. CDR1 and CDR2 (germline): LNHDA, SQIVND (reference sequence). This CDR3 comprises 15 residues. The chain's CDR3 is CASSIPGRDTGELFF. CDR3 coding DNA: TGTGCCAGTAGTATCCCGGGAAGGGATACCGGGGAGCTGTTTTTT.

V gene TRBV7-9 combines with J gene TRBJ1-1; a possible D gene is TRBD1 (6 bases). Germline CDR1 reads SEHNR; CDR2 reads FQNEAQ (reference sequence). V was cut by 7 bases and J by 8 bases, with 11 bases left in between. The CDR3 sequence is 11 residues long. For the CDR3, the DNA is TGTGCCAGCACCGTCGGGACAGAAGCTTTCTTT. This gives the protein CASTVGTEAFF.

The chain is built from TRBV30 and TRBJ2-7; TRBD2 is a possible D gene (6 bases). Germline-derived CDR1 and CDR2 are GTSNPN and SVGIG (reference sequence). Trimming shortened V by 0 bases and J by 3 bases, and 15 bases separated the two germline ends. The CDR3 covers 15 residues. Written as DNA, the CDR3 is TGTGCCTGGAGTGTAAAACTCGCGGGGAGCTACGAGCAGTACTTC. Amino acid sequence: CAWSVKLAGSYEQYF.

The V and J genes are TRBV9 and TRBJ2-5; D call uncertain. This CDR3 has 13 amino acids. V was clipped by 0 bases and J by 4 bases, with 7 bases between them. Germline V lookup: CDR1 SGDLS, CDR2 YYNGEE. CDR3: CASSVAGLETQYF. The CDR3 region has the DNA TGTGCCAGCAGCGTAGCAGGATTAGAGACCCAGTACTTC. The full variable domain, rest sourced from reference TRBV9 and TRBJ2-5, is DSGVTQTPKHLITATGQRVTLRCSPRSGDLSVYWYQQSLDQGLQFLIQYYNGEERAKGNILERFSAQQFPDLHSELNLSSLELGDSALYFCASSVAGLETQYFGPGTRLLVL.

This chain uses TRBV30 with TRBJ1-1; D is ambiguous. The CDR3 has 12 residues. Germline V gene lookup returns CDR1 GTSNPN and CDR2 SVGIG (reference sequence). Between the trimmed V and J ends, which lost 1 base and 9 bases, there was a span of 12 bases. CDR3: CAWSEWREKAFF. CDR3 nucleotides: TGTGCCTGGAGTGAGTGGCGGGAAAAAGCTTTCTTT.

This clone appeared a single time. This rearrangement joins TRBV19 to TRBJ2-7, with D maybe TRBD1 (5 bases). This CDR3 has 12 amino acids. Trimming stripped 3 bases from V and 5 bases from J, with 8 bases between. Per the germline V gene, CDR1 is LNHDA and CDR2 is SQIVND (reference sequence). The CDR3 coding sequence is TGTGCCAGTAGTATCGCAGGGAACGAGCAGTACTTC. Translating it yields CASSIAGNEQYF.